Sequencing of this TCR beta chain was carried out in a study of metastatic and nonmetastatic thyroid tumors. Patients had received no treatment of any kind before thyroid surgery. The V end was cut by 6 bases, the J end by 5 bases, with 18 bases between. The CDR3 loop spans 15 amino acids. From germline, CDR1 is MNHEY and CDR2 SVGEGT. TCRdb re-analyzed the PCR reads through MiXCR. Of under 30,000 clones listed, 20% to 25% were seen once; the top ten hold about two fifths. This clone was recorded a few times. This chain uses TRBV6-2 or TRBV6-3 with TRBJ2-3; TRBD2 is a possible D gene (6 bases). This receptor was taken from a female donor with papillary thyroid cancer or a benign thyroid nodule (not recorded which). Some clones in this sample may be carry-over from other donors' samples. The sample consisted of blood. The chain's CDR3 is CASSLGGGRGDTQYF. The CDR3 DNA follows: TGTGCCAGCAGCCTTGGGGGAGGTCGGGGAGATACGCAGTATTTT.